This TCR beta chain is from a study of response to subunit inactivated influenza vaccine (dated 2018 in TCRdb). Concerning the study at large: Deep quantitative profiling of the T cell receptor repertoire was used in the study to follow responses to a trivalent subunit inactivated influenza vaccine.

This clonotype was detected ten times or more. Its cognate antigen has yet to be identified. Base quality data are lacking; no much larger clone is found one base away. The method was RT-PCR. Sequencing used an Illumina HiSeq 2500. TCRdb passed the public sequencing reads through fastp at Q25 and MiXCR, retaining productive beta sequences. All rows with the same CDR3 protein become a single entry with the most common DNA and genes. The sample profile shows 560,000 or so distinct CDR3 sequences; less than 10% of them were found once. Approximately 13% of the sample lies in the top ten. Paper-wide results and their limitations: It was suggested by the authors that each seasonal influenza vaccination may recruit only a limited number of new T cells.

Source: PBMCs from blood, taken around 25 months after vaccination. The clonotype comes from a man between 50 and 75 years old who received an inactivated influenza vaccine. Donor details come from another sample of the same person, matched by shared clones.

The nucleotide sequence is given as TGTGCCAGCAGCCCCAGCCGCGACACTGAAGCTTTCTTT. The encoded protein is CASSPSRDTEAFF. The chain uses TRBV7-3 and TRBJ1-1; the D segment cannot be called with confidence. The CDR3, cysteine through phenylalanine, is 13 amino acids long. Solely the CDR3 DNA is kept, with 39 bases framed from the first base. From a lookup of the germline V gene, CDR1 and CDR2 are SGHTA and FQGTGA. Deletion took 5 bases off V and 3 bases off J, with a span of 10 bases between the germline ends.